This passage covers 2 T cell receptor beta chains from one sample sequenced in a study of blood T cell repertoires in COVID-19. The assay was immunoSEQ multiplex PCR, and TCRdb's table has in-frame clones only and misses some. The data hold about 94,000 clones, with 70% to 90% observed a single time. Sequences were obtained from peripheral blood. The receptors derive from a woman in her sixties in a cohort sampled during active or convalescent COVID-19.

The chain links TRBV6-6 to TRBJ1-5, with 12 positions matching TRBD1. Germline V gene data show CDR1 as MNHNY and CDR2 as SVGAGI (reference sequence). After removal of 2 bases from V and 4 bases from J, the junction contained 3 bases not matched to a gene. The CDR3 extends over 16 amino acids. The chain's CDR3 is CASSYPGQGANQPQHF. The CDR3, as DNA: TGTGCCAGCAGTTACCCGGGACAGGGGGCAAATCAGCCCCAGCATTTT.

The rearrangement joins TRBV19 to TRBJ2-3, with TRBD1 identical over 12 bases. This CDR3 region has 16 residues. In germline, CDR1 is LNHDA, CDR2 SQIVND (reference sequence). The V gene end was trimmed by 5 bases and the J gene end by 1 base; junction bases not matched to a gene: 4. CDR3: CASSARDRGRTDTQYF. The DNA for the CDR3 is TGTGCCAGTAGTGCCCGGGACAGGGGGCGCACAGATACGCAGTATTTT.